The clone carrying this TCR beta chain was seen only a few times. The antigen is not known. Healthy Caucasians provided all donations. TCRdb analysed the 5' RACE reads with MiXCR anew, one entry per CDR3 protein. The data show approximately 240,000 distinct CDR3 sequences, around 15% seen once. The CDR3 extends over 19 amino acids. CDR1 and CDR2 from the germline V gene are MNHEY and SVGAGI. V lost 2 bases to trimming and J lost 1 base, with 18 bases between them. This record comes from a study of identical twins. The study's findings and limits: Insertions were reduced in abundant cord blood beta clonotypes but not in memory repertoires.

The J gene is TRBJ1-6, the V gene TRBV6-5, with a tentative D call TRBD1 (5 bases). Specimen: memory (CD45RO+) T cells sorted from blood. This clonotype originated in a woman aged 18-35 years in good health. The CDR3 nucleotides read TGTGCCAGCAGTTACCGGGCAGGGCGGTACAGTTCCTATAATTCACCCCTCCACTTT. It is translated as CASSYRAGRYSSYNSPLHF.